What follows are 21 T cell receptor beta chains derived from one specimen sequenced in a study of cytomegalovirus exposure and HLA in healthy donors. Primers: 60 Vbeta forward and 13 Jbeta reverse. The method was immunoSEQ multiplex PCR; TCRdb's version includes in-frame clones alone and lacks a portion of them. This table holds 210,000 or so clones, over 60% found once. The sequencing sample was made of PBMCs. The receptors were gathered from a man aged 18 to 29 in good health and CMV-seronegative.

The CDR3, as DNA: TGTGCCAGCAGCTTATGGACTAGCGGGGGGACAGATACGCAGTATTTT. As protein: CASSLWTSGGTDTQYF. The genes are TRBV7-9 and TRBJ2-3; 14 positions agree with TRBD2. The germline CDR1 and CDR2 sequences are SEHNR and FQNEAQ (reference sequence). The CDR3 runs 16 residues. The V and J ends lost 2 bases and 3 bases, in that order; junction bases with no gene match: 1. The entire variable domain, with the rest obtained from reference TRBV7-9 and TRBJ2-3, is as follows: DTGVSQNPRHKITKRGQNVTFRCDPISEHNRLYWYRQTLGQGPEFLTYFQNEAQLEKSRLLSDRFSAERPKGSFSTLEIQRTEQGDSAMYLCASSLWTSGGTDTQYFGPGTRLTVL.

This clone was observed a handful of times. This chain uses TRBV7-2 with TRBJ2-1, with 7 bases aligning to TRBD2. The V and J ends lost 5 bases and 0 bases, in that order; junction bases with no gene match: 4. Germline values: CDR1 SGHTA, CDR2 FQGNSA. The CDR3 has 15 residues. CDR3 region: CASSGTSVSYNEQFF. CDR3 coding DNA: TGTGCCAGCAGCGGAACTAGCGTCTCCTACAATGAGCAGTTCTTC.

The table lists this clone with a count of one. The chain links TRBV27 to TRBJ1-2; D is possibly TRBD1 (6 bases). Looked up from germline, CDR1 is MNHEY and CDR2 is SMNVEV (reference sequence). The CDR3 is made up of 14 amino acids. Trimming cost V 6 bases and J 2 bases, with 13 bases left between them. The CDR3 region has the DNA TGTGCCAGCAGAACCATTCAGGGGAACTATGGCTACACCTTC. Protein product: CASRTIQGNYGYTF.

The J gene is TRBJ2-7, the V gene TRBV6-1; 11 nucleotides match TRBD2. Trimming cost V 4 bases and J 3 bases; bases outside gene matches: 11. CDR1 and CDR2 (germline): MNHNS, SASEGT. CDR3 size: 17 residues. The CDR3 here is CASSGGQGLADLYEQYF. CDR3 bases: TGTGCCAGCAGTGGAGGACAGGGACTAGCGGACCTCTACGAGCAGTACTTC.

The chain uses TRBV6-5 and TRBJ1-5, with TRBD1 identical over 8 bases. CDR3 length: 15 amino acids. Per germline, CDR1 MNHEY and CDR2 SVGAGI. After removal of 5 bases from V and 0 bases from J, the junction contained 3 bases not matched to a gene. The CDR3 DNA reads as TGTGCCAGCAGTCAGGACAGGGTTAGCAATCAGCCCCAGCATTTT. It is translated as CASSQDRVSNQPQHF.

V and J are TRBV2 and TRBJ1-3, with D uncertain. Germline CDR1 and CDR2: SNHLY and FYNNEI. V lost 4 bases, J lost 0 bases, and 13 bases lay in between. The CDR3 covers 16 residues. CDR3 loop: CASSADRVLSGNTIYF. DNA for the CDR3: TGTGCCAGCAGTGCTGACCGGGTCCTCTCTGGAAACACCATATATTTT.

The rearrangement joins TRBV5-4 to TRBJ1-1; D perhaps matches TRBD1 (5 bases). Germline CDR1 is SGHNT and CDR2 is YYREEE (reference sequence). The CDR3 loop spans 15 amino acids. Trimming took 2 bases from V and 4 from J, leaving 15 bases between them. The CDR3 protein is CASSLVRGVGTEAFF. Written as DNA, the CDR3 is TGTGCCAGCAGCTTAGTTCGGGGGGTGGGCACTGAAGCTTTCTTT.

The chain employs TRBV23-1 and TRBJ2-1; tentatively, D is TRBD1 (6 bases). TRBV23-1 counts as an open reading frame of uncertain function. The CDR3 totals 17 residues. V lost 3 bases and J lost 2, with 17 bases in between. The CDR3 DNA reads TGCGCCAGCAGTCACTCACCCGGCAGGGGTCCCTACAATGAGCAGTTCTTC. Its protein product is CASSHSPGRGPYNEQFF.

The gene calls are TRBV25-1 and TRBJ1-2; TRBD1 agrees at 7 bases. This CDR3 is 15 amino acids long. Trimming cost V 2 bases and J 4 bases; bases outside gene matches: 7. Germline CDR1 MGHDK, CDR2 SYGVNS. Here the CDR3 reads CASSEGDRAGYGYTF. CDR3 nucleotides: TGTGCCAGCAGTGAAGGAGACAGGGCTGGCTATGGCTACACCTTC.

The chain links TRBV28 to TRBJ1-1; 8 nucleotides align to TRBD1. The germline gives CDR1 MDHEN, CDR2 SYDVKM. Trimming took 5 bases from V and 10 from J; bases not matched to a gene: 12. This CDR3 has 14 residues. The CDR3 nucleotides are TGTGCCAGCAGTCCCGGCCAGGGGGCCTTGAGAGCTTTCTTT. Its translation: CASSPGQGALRAFF.

The chain is built from TRBV12-1 and TRBJ2-3; the D call of TRBD2 is as the table states it, not checked on the DNA. TRBV12-1 is a pseudogene locus. The CDR3 contains 15 residues. DNA of the CDR3: TGTGCCAGCAGCTGGGTTGGACTAGCGGCAGATACGCAGTATTTT. Its translation is CASSWVGLAADTQYF.

The J gene is TRBJ1-5, the V gene TRBV4-1; a weak D match, TRBD1 (5 bases). V lost 0 bases and J lost 3, with 12 bases in between. CDR1 is MGHRA, CDR2 YSYEKL, per germline. The CDR3 is 16 residues long. The CDR3 sequence is CASSQDWRQHNQPQHF. CDR3 DNA: TGCGCCAGCAGCCAAGATTGGAGACAGCACAATCAGCCCCAGCATTTT.

The CDR3 region is CASSLAYSRRDEQFF. The CDR3, as DNA: TGTGCCAGCAGCTTGGCCTATTCTAGGCGGGATGAGCAGTTCTTC. The chain uses TRBV5-4 and TRBJ2-1; D is possibly TRBD2 (5 bases). The germline V gene has CDR1 SGHNT and CDR2 YYREEE (reference sequence). CDR3 size: 15 residues. Trimming cost V 0 bases and J 8 bases, with 15 bases left between them.

This clone occurred once. The chain has TRBV15 and TRBJ2-7; 8 nucleotides match TRBD2. V lost 0 bases to trimming and J lost 3 bases; unmatched junction nucleotides: 4. The CDR3 sequence is 15 residues long. Germline CDR1 LNHNV, CDR2 YYDKDF (reference sequence). The CDR3 DNA sequence: TGTGCCACCAGCAGAGAGCCTAGCGGGCGCTACGAGCAGTACTTC. Protein product: CATSREPSGRYEQYF.

The V and J genes are TRBV30 and TRBJ1-1; TRBD1 might be the D (6 bases). This CDR3 has 13 amino acids. V lost 0 bases and J lost 4, with 9 bases in between. Germline loops: CDR1 GTSNPN, CDR2 SVGIG (reference sequence). CDR3 protein: CAWSVKQGTEAFF. The CDR3 DNA follows: TGTGCCTGGAGTGTCAAACAGGGCACTGAAGCTTTCTTT.

The rearrangement links TRBV18 to TRBJ1-2, with 9 bases matching TRBD1. From germline, CDR1 is KGHSH and CDR2 LQKENI. The CDR3 loop spans 17 amino acids. The trim removed 3 bases at V and 5 bases at J, leaving 13 bases unmatched. The CDR3 reads CASSPPRTGATRYGYTF. DNA for the CDR3: TGTGCCAGCTCACCGCCCAGGACAGGGGCCACCCGGTATGGCTACACCTTC.

The genes are TRBV2 and TRBJ1-2; 11 bases are a match to TRBD1. Per germline, CDR1 SNHLY and CDR2 FYNNEI. The CDR3 contains 15 residues. The V and J ends lost 7 bases and 6 bases, in that order; junction bases with no gene match: 10. CDR3 bases: TGTGCCAGCACCACTCGCCGGGACAGGGGGGATGGCTACACCTTC. This gives the protein CASTTRRDRGDGYTF.

The V and J genes are TRBV28 and TRBJ1-2; D may be TRBD1 (6 bases). The CDR3 runs to 13 residues. The ends were cut back, 5 bases at V and 3 bases at J, with 10 bases in the middle. The V gene's germline CDR1 is MDHEN and CDR2 SYDVKM. Here the CDR3 reads CASSPGGDYGYTF. The CDR3 nucleotides are TGTGCCAGCAGTCCGGGGGGCGACTATGGCTACACCTTC.

J is TRBJ1-1 and V is TRBV11-2; D perhaps matches TRBD1 (5 bases). V shed 7 bases and J shed 5 bases, with 17 bases lying between them. Germline V gene lookup returns CDR1 SGHAT and CDR2 FQNNGV. This CDR3 contains 14 residues. The CDR3 region is CASTPLGGSTEAFF. The CDR3 DNA reads TGTGCCAGCACCCCCCTCGGGGGAAGTACTGAAGCTTTCTTT.

This chain connects TRBV29-1 to TRBJ1-1; D is undetermined. CDR3 length equals 12 residues. CDR1 is SQVTM and CDR2 is ANQGSEA in the germline V gene. V lost 5 bases, J lost 2 bases, and 9 bases lay in between. In DNA form, the CDR3 reads TGCAGCGTTTTTCCCCCAAACACTGAAGCTTTCTTT. It yields the protein CSVFPPNTEAFF.

This chain uses TRBV6-5 with TRBJ2-5, with a possible D match to TRBD1 (7 bases). The V and J ends lost 6 bases and 11 bases respectively, with 22 bases between them. Germline CDR1 and CDR2: MNHEY and SVGAGI. This CDR3 is built from 14 residues. The CDR3 DNA sequence: TGTGCCAGCAGACCGGACAGGTGGGGGGTAGGGCAGTACTTC. This translates into CASRPDRWGVGQYF.